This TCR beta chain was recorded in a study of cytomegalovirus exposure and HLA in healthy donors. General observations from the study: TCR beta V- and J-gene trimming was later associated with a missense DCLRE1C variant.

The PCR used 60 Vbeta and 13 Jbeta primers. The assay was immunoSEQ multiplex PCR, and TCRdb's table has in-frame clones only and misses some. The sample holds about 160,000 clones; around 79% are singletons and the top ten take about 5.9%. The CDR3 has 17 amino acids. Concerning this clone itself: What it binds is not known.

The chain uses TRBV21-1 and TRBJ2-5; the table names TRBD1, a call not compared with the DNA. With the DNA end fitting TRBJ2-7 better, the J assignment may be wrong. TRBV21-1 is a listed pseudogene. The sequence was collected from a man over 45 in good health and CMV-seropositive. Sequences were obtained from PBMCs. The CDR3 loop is CASSKRQGDNKGYEQYF. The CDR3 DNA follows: TGTGCCAGCAGCAAAAGGCAGGGGGATAATAAGGGCTACGAGCAGTACTTC.